This T cell receptor beta chain was sequenced for a study of Graves' ophthalmopathy and Graves' hyperthyroidism. Study-wide results and limits: Most expanded clonotypes from thyroid (those above 0.001 frequency) were also found in blood.

The study amplified TCR beta CDR3 regions using RNA transcripts. The library came from an HTBI-primed first-round RT-PCR and a second-round multiplex PCR. One entry per CDR3 protein results from TCRdb running MiXCR on the multiplex PCR reads. The sample consists of 300,000 to 400,000 distinct CDR3 sequences, roughly 16% of them appearing once. In this sample, this clonotype turned up many times. Its antigen is undetermined. Sequenced sample: peripheral blood. This TCR derives from an adult man with Graves' ophthalmopathy.

CDR3 sequence reads: CSAHRANNSPLHF. CDR3 DNA: TGCAGTGCTCACAGGGCCAATAATTCACCCCTCCACTTT. This chain uses TRBV20-1 with TRBJ1-6; D perhaps matches TRBD1 (6 bases). Germline-derived CDR1 and CDR2 are DFQATT and SNEGSKA (reference sequence). V gave up 5 bases and J gave up 5 bases, with 10 bases separating them. This CDR3 contains 13 residues.